This T cell receptor beta chain was sequenced during a study of beta chain features in type 1 diabetes. Regarding the study as a whole: Shorter templates might be favored by PCR, equally in patients and controls. Shortening of TCRB CDR3s, moderate but significant, appeared in all four CD4+ subsets of Type 1 diabetes patients.

V was clipped by 2 bases and J by 6 bases, with 11 bases between them. This CDR3 spans 14 amino acids. Germline V CDR1 and CDR2: SGHTA, FQGNSA. Sequencing targeted expressed TCRB transcripts, as all isolated RNA had been reverse transcribed. Produced via immunoSEQ multiplex PCR; TCRdb's table is partial and in-frame only. The table includes about 150,000 clones, approximately 8% detected once. Only a few counts were recorded for this clone. Its antigen is as yet unknown. The rearrangement joins TRBV7-2 to TRBJ1-5; D remains ambiguous. Sequences were obtained from central memory CD4+ T cells from blood. The source is a woman between 40 and 50 years old with type 1 diabetes. CDR3 DNA: TGTGCCAGCAGCTTAAACGGTGAGGGTCAGCCCCAGCATTTT. Its protein product is CASSLNGEGQPQHF.